The entry below gives a single T cell receptor (beta chain) sequence along with its context. Its antigen is not known. The data were obtained in a study of PD-1 blockade in classical Hodgkin lymphoma. Study results and caveats: Reports described newly diagnosed patients as having lower baseline TCR diversity than healthy donors. CD4+ TCR diversity rose significantly by C4D1, and CD8+ TCR diversity did not. Repertoire differences have undefined causes, possibly disease activity or prior therapy.

The sample's time point: cycle 4 day 1 (C4D1), after 6 weeks of nivolumab. Exposure to brentuximab vedotin varied, and each patient had relapsed following autologous stem cell transplantation. Assay used: immunoSEQ multiplex PCR; TCRdb lists only in-frame clones, some missing. The sample shows 50,000 to 65,000 clones, around 94% of them seen only once. The CDR3 is 12 residues long. Germline V gives CDR1 SGHTS, CDR2 YDEGEE. Trimming removed 1 base at V and 5 bases at J, with 6 bases between. Sequences were derived from peripheral blood mononuclear cells (PBMCs), sampled before the fourth cycle of nivolumab. The chain links TRBV5-8 to TRBJ2-5; D remains unclear. This TCR was sampled from a human donor with classical Hodgkin lymphoma. In DNA form, the CDR3 reads TGTGCCAGCAGCTTGTCTCTGGAGACCCAGTACTTC. Amino acid sequence: CASSLSLETQYF.